These T cell receptor beta chains were read from a single sample in a study of CD8 T cells in ankylosing spondylitis. MiXCR was run by TCRdb on the 5' RACE reads, yielding one entry per CDR3 protein. This table holds some 220,000 distinct CDR3 sequences, about 7% found once. Sequenced input: blood, either unsorted or a sorted T cell fraction (not recorded which). Receptor source: a male donor with ankylosing spondylitis. Each CDR3 is given with its conserved first and last residue. D genes are given only for firm matches. Some rows have no size entry. The others give once, few or many, or a class for an expanded clone.

D gene	V gene	clone size	J gene	CDR3 DNA	CDR3 protein
NA	TRBV12-5	many	TRBJ2-3	TGTGCTAGTGGTTTTAGCACAGATACGCAGTATTTT	CASGFSTDTQYF
NA	TRBV20-1	many	TRBJ1-5	TGCAGTGCTAGAGATCCGGACAGTAACAATCAGCCCCAGCATTTT	CSARDPDSNNQPQHF
TRBD1	TRBV6-2/TRBV6-3	many	TRBJ2-5	TGTGCCAGCAGTCAGGGGGACAGACCATCGTACTTC	CASSQGDRPSYF
NA	TRBV9	NA	TRBJ2-6	TGTGCCAGCAGCGGAGGCCATCCCTCTGGGGCCAACGTCCTGACTTTC	CASSGGHPSGANVLTF
NA	TRBV25-1	many	TRBJ1-2	TGTGCCAGCAGTGACCCCAGAGGGTTGGATGGCTACACCTTC	CASSDPRGLDGYTF
TRBD2	TRBV4-2	many	TRBJ2-1	TGTGCCAGCAGCCAAGACCCACTAGCGGCTTACAATGAGCAGTTCTTC	CASSQDPLAAYNEQFF
TRBD1	TRBV28	many	TRBJ1-6	TGTGCCAGCGGACTTGACAGGGGGCCTTCACCCCTCCACTTT	CASGLDRGPSPLHF
NA	TRBV27	many	TRBJ1-1	TGTGCCAGCAGTAGACAGTTGAACACTGAAGCTTTCTTT	CASSRQLNTEAFF
TRBD1	TRBV10-3	many	TRBJ1-1	TGTGCCATCAGTGAGTGGGACAGTGAAGCTTTCTTT	CAISEWDSEAFF
TRBD1	TRBV18	NA	TRBJ1-2	TGTGCCAGCTCACCAGGCCGGCAGGGGGGCTATGGCTACACCTTC	CASSPGRQGGYGYTF
NA	TRBV6-2/TRBV6-3	many	TRBJ1-5	TGTGCCAGCAGTTACTCAGGTAGCGGGAGCAATCAGCCCCAGCATTTT	CASSYSGSGSNQPQHF
NA	TRBV7-2	many	TRBJ2-1	TGTGCCAGCAGCCCCGTGGCTAGCCGGTACAATGAGCAGTTCTTC	CASSPVASRYNEQFF
NA	TRBV6-1	many	TRBJ1-2	TGTGCCAGCAGCCAAGAGTTGCACTATGGCTACACCTTC	CASSQELHYGYTF
NA	TRBV6-1	many	TRBJ1-4	TGTGCCAGCAGACCCGACAGCCTTAATGAAAAACTGTTTTTT	CASRPDSLNEKLFF
NA	TRBV5-5	few	TRBJ2-3	TGTGCCAGCAGCTTGTACAGGCCCCAAGATACGCAGTATTTT	CASSLYRPQDTQYF
NA	TRBV7-9	many	TRBJ1-1	TGTGCCAGCAGCTTCCCGAGCACTGAAGCTTTCTTT	CASSFPSTEAFF
NA	TRBV12-1	many	TRBJ2-4	TGTGCCAGCAGCCGATCTTTGGCGTATGGCAAAAACATTCAGTACTTC	CASSRSLAYGKNIQYF
NA	TRBV27	many	TRBJ2-5	TGTGCCAGCAGTTTATCAGGGCTGCCCGGGGAGACCCAGTACTTC	CASSLSGLPGETQYF
TRBD2	TRBV19	many	TRBJ2-7	TGTGCCAGTAGTACGAGACTAGCGGTTTCCTACGAGCAGTACTTC	CASSTRLAVSYEQYF
NA	TRBV28	many	TRBJ2-5	TGTGCCAGCAGTTCATCAGGGTATCAAGAGACCCAGTACTTC	CASSSSGYQETQYF
NA	TRBV4-1	NA	TRBJ2-7	TGCGCCAGCAGCCAGGACACTAGAAGCTCCTACGAGCAGTACTTC	CASSQDTRSSYEQYF
NA	TRBV29-1	many	TRBJ2-7	TGCAGCGTTGAAATAGGTCGCCCCTACGAGCAGTACTTC	CSVEIGRPYEQYF
NA	TRBV6-1	many	TRBJ1-2	TGTGCCAGCAGCGAAACCACAGGAGCCATTTATGGCTACACCTTC	CASSETTGAIYGYTF
TRBD2	TRBV4-3	many	TRBJ2-7	TGCGCCAGCAGCCTCTCTAGCGGGAGCTACGAGCAGTACTTC	CASSLSSGSYEQYF
NA	TRBV4-2	many	TRBJ1-1	TGTGCGGCGGGGAACACTGAAGCTTTCTTT	CAAGNTEAFF
NA	TRBV7-9	many	TRBJ2-1	TGTGCCAGCAGCGTAAGGGACGGCAATGAGCAGTTCTTC	CASSVRDGNEQFF
TRBD1	TRBV3-1	many	TRBJ2-1	TGTGCCAGCAGCCACGGACAGGTCGGTGACAATGAGCAGTTCTTC	CASSHGQVGDNEQFF
TRBD1	TRBV7-9	few	TRBJ2-5	TGTGCCAGCAGCTGGGGGACAGGGGCCGGGGAGACCCAGTACTTC	CASSWGTGAGETQYF
NA	TRBV28	NA	TRBJ2-7	TGTGCCAGTCGGATTGGTTTTCCTTACGAGCAGTACTTC	CASRIGFPYEQYF
TRBD2	TRBV11-2	NA	TRBJ2-3	TGTGCCAGCAGCTTAGAGATTAGCGGGATCCAAGGGGGAGATACGCAGTATTTT	CASSLEISGIQGGDTQYF
NA	TRBV18	few	TRBJ2-7	TGTGCCAGCTCACCCGGGGACACTTCCTACGAGCAGTACTTC	CASSPGDTSYEQYF
NA	TRBV5-1	many	TRBJ1-1	TGCGCCAGCAGGAGGGCTCTGAACACTGAAGCTTTCTTT	CASRRALNTEAFF
NA	TRBV23-1	many	TRBJ2-7	TGCGCTCCTCGATTGGTGGGCAGAGCCTACGAGCAGTACTTC	CAPRLVGRAYEQYF
NA	TRBV6-1	few	TRBJ1-1	TGTGCCAGCAGTGGGCCGGGACAGAACACTGAAGCTTTCTTT	CASSGPGQNTEAFF
NA	TRBV28	many	TRBJ1-3	TGTGCCAGCAGTTTAATTCAGCTCTCTGGAAACACCATATATTTT	CASSLIQLSGNTIYF
TRBD2	TRBV7-9	many	TRBJ2-1	TGTGCCAGCAGCTCCGGGACTAGCGGCTCCTACAATGAGCAGTTCTTC	CASSSGTSGSYNEQFF
NA	TRBV7-9	many	TRBJ1-1	TGTGCCAGCAGCTTATATGAGGGGCTGAACACTGAAGCTTTCTTT	CASSLYEGLNTEAFF
TRBD2	TRBV9	many	TRBJ2-3	TGTGCCAGCAGCGTAGGGCTAGCGGGCCCTCGTTTT	CASSVGLAGPRF
TRBD1	TRBV5-1	many	TRBJ2-7	TGCGCCAGCAGCAGGACAGGGGGCTCCTACGAGCAGTACTTC	CASSRTGGSYEQYF
NA	TRBV9	NA	TRBJ2-3	TGTGCCAGCAGCGTTGGGATAGTCCCGCAGTATTTT	CASSVGIVPQYF
NA	TRBV12-3/TRBV12-4	many	TRBJ2-7	TGTGCCAGCAGTTTAGGCCTCTCCGAGCAGTACTTC	CASSLGLSEQYF
NA	TRBV6-2/TRBV6-3	many	TRBJ2-3	TGTGCCAGCAGTTACTCAAGCGGGAGCACAGATACGCAGTATTTT	CASSYSSGSTDTQYF
NA	TRBV12-3/TRBV12-4	many	TRBJ1-2	TGTGCCAGCAGTTTAGATCTCGGTCAGATTAACTATGGCTACACCTTC	CASSLDLGQINYGYTF